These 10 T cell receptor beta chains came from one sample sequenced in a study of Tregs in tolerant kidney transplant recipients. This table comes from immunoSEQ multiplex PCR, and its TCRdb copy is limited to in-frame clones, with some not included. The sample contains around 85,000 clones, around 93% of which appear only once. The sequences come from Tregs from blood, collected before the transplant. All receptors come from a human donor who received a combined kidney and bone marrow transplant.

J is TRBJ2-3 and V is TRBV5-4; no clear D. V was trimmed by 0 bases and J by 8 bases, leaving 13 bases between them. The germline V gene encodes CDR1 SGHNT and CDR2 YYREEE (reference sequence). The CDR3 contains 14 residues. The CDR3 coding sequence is TGTGCCAGCAGCTTGGAGGGCTTCCCGGGTACGCAGTATTTT. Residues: CASSLEGFPGTQYF.

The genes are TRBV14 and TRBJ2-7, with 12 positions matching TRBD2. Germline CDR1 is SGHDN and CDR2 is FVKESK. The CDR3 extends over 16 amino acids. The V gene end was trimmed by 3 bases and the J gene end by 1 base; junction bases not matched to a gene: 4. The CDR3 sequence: CASSQGLAGLSYEQYF. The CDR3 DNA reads TGTGCCAGCAGCCAGGGACTAGCGGGCCTATCCTACGAGCAGTACTTC.

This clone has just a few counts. The CDR3 loop reads CASVGLAGDTGELFF. CDR3 DNA: TGTGCCAGTGTTGGACTAGCGGGAGACACCGGGGAGCTGTTTTTT. The rearrangement uses TRBV19 and TRBJ2-2; 13 bases are shared with TRBD2. After removal of 8 bases from V and 3 bases from J, the junction contained 3 bases not matched to a gene. This CDR3 has 15 residues. CDR1 is LNHDA, CDR2 SQIVND, per germline (reference sequence).

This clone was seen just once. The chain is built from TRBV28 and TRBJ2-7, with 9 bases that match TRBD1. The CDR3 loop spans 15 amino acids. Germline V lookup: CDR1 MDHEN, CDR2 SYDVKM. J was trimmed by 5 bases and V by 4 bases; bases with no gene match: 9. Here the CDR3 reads CASSSGQGGPNEQYF. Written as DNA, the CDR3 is TGTGCCAGCAGTTCGGGACAGGGAGGTCCCAACGAGCAGTACTTC.

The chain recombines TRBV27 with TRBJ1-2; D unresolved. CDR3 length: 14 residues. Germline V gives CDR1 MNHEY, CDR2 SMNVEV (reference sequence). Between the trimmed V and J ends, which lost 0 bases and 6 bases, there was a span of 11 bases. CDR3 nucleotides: TGTGCCAGCAGTTTATCGTCGGGTGGTAATGGCTACACCTTC. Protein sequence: CASSLSSGGNGYTF.

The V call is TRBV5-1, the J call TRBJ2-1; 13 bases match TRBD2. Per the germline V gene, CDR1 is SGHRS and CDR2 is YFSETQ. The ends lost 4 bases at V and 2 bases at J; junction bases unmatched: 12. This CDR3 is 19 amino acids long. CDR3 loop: CASSPLVGTSGTPYNEQFF. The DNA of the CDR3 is TGCGCCAGCAGCCCGCTTGTCGGGACTAGCGGGACTCCCTACAATGAGCAGTTCTTC.

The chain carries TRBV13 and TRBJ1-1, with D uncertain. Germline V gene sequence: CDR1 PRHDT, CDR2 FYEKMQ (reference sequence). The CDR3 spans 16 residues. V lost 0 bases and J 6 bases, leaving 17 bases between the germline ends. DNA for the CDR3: TGTGCCAGCAGCTTAGGACAGTACCCCCAATACGCTGAAGCTTTCTTT. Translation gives CASSLGQYPQYAEAFF.

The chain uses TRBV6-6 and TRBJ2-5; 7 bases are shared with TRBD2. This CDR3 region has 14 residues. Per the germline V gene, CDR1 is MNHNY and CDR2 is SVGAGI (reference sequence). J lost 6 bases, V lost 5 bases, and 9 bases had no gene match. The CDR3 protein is CASSERTSRQTQYF. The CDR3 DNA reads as TGTGCCAGCAGTGAGAGGACTAGTCGGCAGACCCAGTACTTC.

CDR3 nucleotide sequence: TGTGCCAGCAAGGACCAGCAGGGGAATGAAAAACTGTTTTTT. Encoded protein: CASKDQQGNEKLFF. V and J are TRBV6-6 and TRBJ1-4; possible D gene TRBD1, 6 bases. From germline, CDR1 is MNHNY and CDR2 SVGAGI (reference sequence). V gave up 7 bases and J gave up 5 bases, with 14 bases separating them. The CDR3 is 14 residues long.

The CDR3 loop is CASSLFLTGGSPLHF. The CDR3 DNA reads TGTGCCAGCAGTTTATTTTTGACGGGTGGGTCACCCCTCCACTTT. This rearrangement joins TRBV28 to TRBJ1-6; the D is unclear. V was pared by 1 base and J by 10 bases, with 14 bases between. The germline V gene has CDR1 MDHEN and CDR2 SYDVKM. This CDR3 contains 15 residues.